One and the same sample provided the 28 T cell receptor beta chains below, sequenced in a study of shared clonotypes between healthy human individuals (dated by TCRdb to the early 2020s). Library creation used the immunoSEQ multiplex PCR assay. Entries here come from immuneACCESS through TCRdb and include only in-frame sequences with V and J called. Some clones fail to appear in such tables; in the studies checked, an unresolved V gene covers under half of the shortfall, and the cause of the remainder is unknown. The sample contains roughly 2.5 million clones, about 92% of them found a single time. Under 0.15% of the sample is held by the ten biggest clonotypes. The sequenced sample was naive CD4+ T cells sorted from blood. In light of the paper, this sample's cell subset or site label describes: CD45RA+ positively selected. Receptors were obtained from a man aged 18 to 35 in good health.

The chain couples TRBV7-2 to TRBJ2-7; 8 bases line up with TRBD1. V gave up 5 bases and J gave up 7 bases; unmatched junction bases: 10. The CDR3 consists of 14 residues. CDR1 and CDR2 (germline): SGHTA, FQGNSA. Here the CDR3 DNA reads TGTGCCAGCAGCACCCTGACAGGGGTGGGTGAGCAGTACTTC. Its translation is CASSTLTGVGEQYF. Filled out from reference TRBV7-2 and TRBJ2-7, the complete variable domain reads GAGVSQSPSNKVTEKGKDVELRCDPISGHTALYWYRQSLGQGLEFLIYFQGNSAPDKSGLPSDRFSAERTGGSVSTLTIQRTQQEDSAVYLCASSTLTGVGEQYFGPGTRLTVT.

The count of this clone is one. The sample has other DNA sequences that encode this CDR3 too. This chain links TRBV9 with TRBJ2-1; D unresolved. V shed 0 bases and J shed 4 bases, with 8 bases lying between them. Germline V lookup: CDR1 SGDLS, CDR2 YYNGEE. This CDR3 region has 14 residues. The CDR3 protein is CASSVGTSYNEQFF. For the CDR3, the DNA is TGTGCCAGCAGCGTAGGAACCTCATACAATGAGCAGTTCTTC. Supplemented by reference TRBV9 and TRBJ2-1, the full variable domain reads DSGVTQTPKHLITATGQRVTLRCSPRSGDLSVYWYQQSLDQGLQFLIQYYNGEERAKGNILERFSAQQFPDLHSELNLSSLELGDSALYFCASSVGTSYNEQFFGPGTRLTVL.

The rearrangement uses TRBV10-3 and TRBJ1-2, with D perhaps matching TRBD1 (5 bases). With 8 bases removed from V and 2 bases from J, the gap between germline ends came to 12 bases. The length of the CDR3 is 13 residues. CDR1 is ENHRY and CDR2 is SYGVKD in the germline V gene. CDR3 bases: TGTGCCATCCGGGGGGTTCAGAACTATGGCTACACCTTC. It translates to CAIRGVQNYGYTF.

The chain uses TRBV19 and TRBJ2-7; D could derive from TRBD1 or TRBD2 (5 bases each). The CDR3 has 11 amino acids. Trimming took off 4 bases at V and 8 bases at J, with 9 bases between the two ends. Germline CDR1 LNHDA, CDR2 SQIVND (reference sequence). The CDR3 loop reads CASSRDGKQYF. The CDR3 coding sequence is TGTGCCAGTAGTAGGGACGGGAAGCAGTACTTC.

V is TRBV4-1 and J is TRBJ2-5; D could derive from TRBD1 or TRBD2 (5 bases each). Germline assignment: CDR1 MGHRA and CDR2 YSYEKL. V lost 3 bases and J 5 bases, leaving 19 bases between the germline ends. The CDR3 contains 16 residues. CDR3 in amino acids: CASSHPPRPGPETQYF. DNA for the CDR3: TGCGCCAGCAGCCACCCTCCCCGTCCGGGGCCGGAGACCCAGTACTTC.

The V call is TRBV10-1, the J call TRBJ2-3; D may match TRBD1 or TRBD2 (5 bases each). The V gene lost 3 bases and the J gene lost 0 bases, with 16 bases spanning the gap. The CDR3 has 17 residues. CDR1 and CDR2 (germline): WNHNN, SYGVQD (reference sequence). CDR3 amino acids: CASSEGYGTASTDTQYF. CDR3 sequence (DNA): TGCGCCAGCAGTGAAGGGTACGGGACGGCTAGCACAGATACGCAGTATTTT.

The chain links TRBV27 to TRBJ2-1; TRBD2 aligns across 10 bases. The CDR3 has 22 amino acids. Losses at the gene ends were 4 bases for V and 9 bases for J; bases not matched to a gene: 30. From germline, CDR1 is MNHEY and CDR2 SMNVEV (reference sequence). The CDR3 spells CASSSRTGPGILTSGKGGEQFF. The CDR3 DNA is TGTGCCAGCAGTTCCAGGACAGGACCCGGAATCCTTACTAGCGGGAAAGGGGGTGAGCAGTTCTTC.

The chain joins TRBV7-3 to TRBJ2-1; the D call may be TRBD1 or TRBD2 (6 bases each). This CDR3 is built from 15 residues. V was pared by 6 bases and J by 3 bases, with 15 bases between. Germline V gives CDR1 SGHTA, CDR2 FQGTGA. The CDR3 is CASSLSGASYNEQFF. The CDR3 nucleotides are TGTGCCAGCAGTCTCTCGGGGGCTAGCTACAATGAGCAGTTCTTC.

This rearrangement joins TRBV10-3 to TRBJ2-1; D is undetermined. Trimming removed 0 bases at V and 0 bases at J, with 9 bases between. The CDR3 extends over 16 amino acids. Germline V gene data show CDR1 as ENHRY and CDR2 as SYGVKD. The CDR3 DNA is TGTGCCATCAGTGAGTCTCAGAGGAGCTCCTACAATGAGCAGTTCTTC. It specifies CAISESQRSSYNEQFF.

This chain joins TRBV5-1 and TRBJ2-2; D is ambiguous. V was shortened by 5 bases and J by 1 base, with 15 bases between the two germline ends. CDR3 length: 16 residues. Germline loops: CDR1 SGHRS, CDR2 YFSETQ. The CDR3 DNA reads as TGCGCCAGCAGTTCCTTCAAGGGTGAGAACACCGGGGAGCTGTTTTTT. Amino acid sequence: CASSSFKGENTGELFF.

The chain has TRBV28 and TRBJ1-4; possibly TRBD1 for D (5 bases). Germline CDR1 MDHEN, CDR2 SYDVKM. V gave up 7 bases and J gave up 8 bases, with 17 bases separating them. The CDR3 has 14 residues. The chain's CDR3 is CASTPRGRGEKLFF. CDR3 nucleotide sequence: TGTGCCAGCACCCCTCGGGGCCGGGGGGAAAAACTGTTTTTT.

The chain carries TRBV5-1 and TRBJ2-5, with 10 bases fitting TRBD2. The CDR3 loop spans 14 amino acids. Germline-derived CDR1 and CDR2 are SGHRS and YFSETQ. V dropped 1 base and J dropped 6; count of bases not matched to a gene: 3. The CDR3 protein is CASSLPAGGKTQYF. The CDR3 nucleotides read TGCGCCAGCAGCTTGCCAGCGGGGGGGAAGACCCAGTACTTC. Supplemented by reference TRBV5-1 and TRBJ2-5, the full variable domain reads KAGVTQTPRYLIKTRGQQVTLSCSPISGHRSVSWYQQTPGQGLQFLFEYFSETQRNKGNFPGRFSGRQFSNSRSEMNVSTLELGDSALYLCASSLPAGGKTQYFGPGTRLLVL.

The V call is TRBV28, the J call TRBJ1-1; unclear D gene. From germline, CDR1 is MDHEN and CDR2 SYDVKM. With 7 bases removed from V and 4 bases from J, the gap between germline ends came to 16 bases. The CDR3 totals 14 residues. CDR3 nucleotides: TGTGCCAGCAAGGGCGGAAGTTTGTCCACTGAAGCTTTCTTT. It is translated as CASKGGSLSTEAFF.

V and J are TRBV28 and TRBJ2-7, with 8 bases aligning to TRBD2. With 8 bases clipped from V and 2 bases from J, the junction kept 11 bases outside the gene matches. The CDR3 has 15 amino acids. The germline CDR1 and CDR2 sequences are MDHEN and SYDVKM. The CDR3 region has the DNA TGTGCCAGCGGGGATCCTACGGGGGGGACCTACGAGCAGTACTTC. It codes for CASGDPTGGTYEQYF.

The chain joins TRBV30 to TRBJ1-4, with 7 positions matching TRBD1. The ends lost 2 bases at V and 4 bases at J; junction bases unmatched: 7. The CDR3 length is 15 residues. Germline loops: CDR1 GTSNPN, CDR2 SVGIG (reference sequence). DNA of the CDR3: TGTGCCTGGAGTCTCGGGACAGCTAATAATGAAAAACTGTTTTTT. Encoded protein: CAWSLGTANNEKLFF.

The chain uses TRBV10-1 and TRBJ2-2; D is uncertain. The V and J ends lost 7 bases and 2 bases respectively, with 11 bases between them. The CDR3 has 14 residues. Germline CDR1 WNHNN, CDR2 SYGVQD (reference sequence). In DNA form, the CDR3 reads TGCGCCAGCACCGGCGGAACCAACACCGGGGAGCTGTTTTTT. Protein sequence: CASTGGTNTGELFF.

CDR3 loop: CAIGSRDIDNSPLHF. The DNA for the CDR3 is TGTGCCATCGGTAGCCGGGACATCGATAATTCACCCCTCCACTTT. The chain has TRBV10-3 and TRBJ1-6, with a possible D match to TRBD1 (6 bases). V lost 8 bases and J 5 bases, leaving 16 bases between the germline ends. CDR3 length equals 15 residues. Germline CDR1 reads ENHRY; CDR2 reads SYGVKD.

V gene TRBV28 combines with J gene TRBJ2-7; 8 bases match TRBD2. Germline values: CDR1 MDHEN, CDR2 SYDVKM. J gave up 4 bases and V 6 bases, and 8 bases lay outside the gene matches. The CDR3 spans 14 residues. CDR3 nucleotides: TGTGCCAGCAGACCCGGGACTAGAGAATACGAGCAGTACTTC. This translates into CASRPGTREYEQYF.

This chain links TRBV7-9 with TRBJ2-3, with TRBD2 identical over 10 bases. Per the germline V gene, CDR1 is SEHNR and CDR2 is FQNEAQ (reference sequence). The CDR3 spans 15 residues. Trimming removed 5 bases from V and 5 bases from J; junction bases left unmatched: 7. The CDR3 protein is CASSASGGARDTQYF. In nucleotides, the CDR3 is TGTGCCAGCAGCGCGAGCGGGGGGGCACGAGATACGCAGTATTTT.

The rearrangement uses TRBV25-1 and TRBJ2-1; TRBD2 agrees at 10 bases. Germline V gene data show CDR1 as MGHDK and CDR2 as SYGVNS. The CDR3 consists of 16 residues. V was clipped by 9 bases and J by 0 bases; unmatched bases: 8. CDR3 nucleotides: TGTGCCAGTAGTCCTAGCGGGAGCAGCTCCTACAATGAGCAGTTCTTC. Protein sequence: CASSPSGSSSYNEQFF.

Remarks on this clone: The identical CDR3 is also encoded by other nucleotide sequences in the sample. The chain has TRBV5-1 and TRBJ2-1; no definite D call. Germline V gene sequence: CDR1 SGHRS, CDR2 YFSETQ. The CDR3 has 15 residues. V was cut by 2 bases and J by 0 bases, with 9 bases left in between. The CDR3 sequence: CASSFALSSYNEQFF. CDR3 sequence (DNA): TGCGCCAGCAGCTTTGCCCTGAGCTCCTACAATGAGCAGTTCTTC.

The genes are TRBV5-4 and TRBJ1-5; tentatively, D is TRBD1 (5 bases). The CDR3 consists of 14 residues. In germline, CDR1 is SGHNT, CDR2 YYREEE (reference sequence). With 4 bases removed from V and 9 bases from J, the gap between germline ends came to 17 bases. CDR3 residues: CASSEGIAGLPQHF. In nucleotides, the CDR3 is TGTGCCAGCAGCGAAGGGATTGCAGGGCTGCCCCAGCATTTT.

The CDR3 DNA follows: TGCGCCAGCAGTGTGGCTCCGGGAGGTGTTGATGAAGCTTTCTTT. Its protein is CASSVAPGGVDEAFF. The rearrangement joins TRBV10-1 to TRBJ1-1, with D unresolved. Germline lookup yields CDR1 WNHNN and CDR2 SYGVQD (reference sequence). V was trimmed by 4 bases and J by 7 bases, leaving 19 bases between them. The CDR3 sequence is 15 residues long.

The chain joins TRBV9 to TRBJ2-7; D is undetermined. Germline CDR1 and CDR2: SGDLS and YYNGEE. The CDR3 runs to 12 residues. V lost 3 bases, J lost 2 bases, and 6 bases lay in between. CDR3 sequence (DNA): TGTGCCAGCAGCGCCCGGGCCTACGAGCAGTACTTC. This encodes CASSARAYEQYF.

V usage is TRBV14 and J usage is TRBJ2-2, with 9 bases matching TRBD1. V gave up 1 base and J gave up 5 bases; unmatched junction bases: 8. CDR1 SGHDN and CDR2 FVKESK come from the germline V gene. This CDR3 region has 17 residues. CDR3: CASSQAYGTGITGELFF. The DNA of the CDR3 is TGTGCCAGCAGCCAAGCCTACGGGACAGGGATAACCGGGGAGCTGTTTTTT.

This clone was counted once. The rearrangement joins TRBV7-2 to TRBJ2-1; D is unclear. V was trimmed by 6 bases and J by 4 bases, leaving 16 bases between them. Germline values: CDR1 SGHTA, CDR2 FQGNSA. CDR3 length: 15 residues. Written as DNA, the CDR3 is TGTGCCAGCAGGCTTCAAGGGCCATCGTACAATGAGCAGTTCTTC. The encoded protein is CASRLQGPSYNEQFF.

The V and J genes are TRBV7-2 and TRBJ2-7; D possibly corresponds to TRBD1 (5 bases). The CDR3 covers 13 residues. Trimming left V 5 bases short and J 2 bases short, with 10 bases between. Germline values: CDR1 SGHTA, CDR2 FQGNSA. CDR3 in amino acids: CASSPTDTYEQYF. CDR3 in DNA: TGTGCCAGCAGCCCGACAGACACCTACGAGCAGTACTTC.

The CDR3 region has the DNA TGTGCCATCCGACAGGGGGTAGAGGAGACCCAGTACTTC. Amino acid sequence: CAIRQGVEETQYF. The chain employs TRBV10-3 and TRBJ2-5; TRBD1 matches 9 bases. V lost 8 bases to trimming and J lost 5 bases; unmatched junction nucleotides: 6. CDR1 is ENHRY and CDR2 is SYGVKD in the germline V gene. This CDR3 spans 13 amino acids.